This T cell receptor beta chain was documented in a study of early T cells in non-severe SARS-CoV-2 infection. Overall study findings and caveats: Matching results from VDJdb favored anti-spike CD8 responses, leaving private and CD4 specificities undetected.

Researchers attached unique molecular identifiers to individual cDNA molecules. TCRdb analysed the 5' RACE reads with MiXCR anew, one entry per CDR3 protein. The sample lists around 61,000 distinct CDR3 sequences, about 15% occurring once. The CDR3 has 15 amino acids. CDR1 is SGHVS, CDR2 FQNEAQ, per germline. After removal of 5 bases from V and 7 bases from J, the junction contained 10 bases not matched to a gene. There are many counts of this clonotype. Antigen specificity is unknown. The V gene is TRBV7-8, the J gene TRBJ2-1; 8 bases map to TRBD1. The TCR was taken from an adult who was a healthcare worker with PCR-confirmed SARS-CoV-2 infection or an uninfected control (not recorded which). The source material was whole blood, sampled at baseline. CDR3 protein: CASSRRGQGRNEQFF. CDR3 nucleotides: TGTGCCAGCAGCCGACGTGGACAGGGTAGAAATGAGCAGTTCTTC. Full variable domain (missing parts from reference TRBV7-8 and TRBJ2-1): GAGVSQSPRYKVAKRGQDVALRCDPISGHVSLFWYQQALGQGPEFLTYFQNEAQLDKSGLPSDRFFAERPEGSVSTLKIQRTQQEDSAVYLCASSRRGQGRNEQFFGPGTRLTVL.